These 30 T cell receptor beta chains originate from one sample sequenced in a study of blood T cell repertoires in COVID-19. This table comes from immunoSEQ multiplex PCR, and its TCRdb copy is limited to in-frame clones, with some not included. The table shows 45,000 to 60,000 clones, with roughly four fifths occurring only once. Source material: peripheral blood. The receptor set was obtained from an elderly woman with acute or convalescent COVID-19.

The chain links TRBV5-1 to TRBJ1-1; D is perhaps TRBD1 (5 bases). Germline loops: CDR1 SGHRS, CDR2 YFSETQ. Trimming took off 5 bases at V and 0 bases at J, with 14 bases between the two ends. The CDR3 has 15 residues. The CDR3 nucleotides are TGCGCCAGCAGGGGGGGTGCAGTCATGAACACTGAAGCTTTCTTT. Translated: CASRGGAVMNTEAFF. The variable domain in full, completed from reference TRBV5-1 and TRBJ1-1, reads KAGVTQTPRYLIKTRGQQVTLSCSPISGHRSVSWYQQTPGQGLQFLFEYFSETQRNKGNFPGRFSGRQFSNSRSEMNVSTLELGDSALYLCASRGGAVMNTEAFFGQGTRLTVV.

This sequence joins TRBV19 and TRBJ2-2; tentative D call: TRBD1 (5 bases). Germline V gene sequence: CDR1 LNHDA, CDR2 SQIVND (reference sequence). The CDR3 covers 15 residues. V was trimmed by 9 bases and J by 1 base, leaving 15 bases between them. The CDR3 loop is CARFRGRGNTGELFF. The CDR3 DNA reads as TGTGCCAGGTTTAGGGGTAGGGGGAACACCGGGGAGCTGTTTTTT.

This clone has only one observation. The genes are TRBV6-1 and TRBJ1-5; D remains ambiguous. Germline V gene lookup returns CDR1 MNHNS and CDR2 SASEGT. V lost 0 bases, J lost 0 bases, and 6 bases lay in between. The CDR3 extends over 15 amino acids. CDR3 sequence: CASSEAPGSNQPQHF. As DNA, the CDR3 is TGTGCCAGCAGTGAAGCCCCCGGTAGCAATCAGCCCCAGCATTTT.

The chain couples TRBV6-2 or TRBV6-3 to TRBJ1-4; TRBD1 matches 7 bases. Germline V gives CDR1 MNHEY, CDR2 SVGEGT. The CDR3 sequence is 13 residues long. Losses at the gene ends were 5 bases for V and 7 bases for J; bases not matched to a gene: 4. The CDR3 nucleotides are TGTGCCAGCAGTCCGGGGACAGTTGAAAAACTGTTTTTT. It yields the protein CASSPGTVEKLFF.

This sequence joins TRBV2 and TRBJ2-6; 7 bases fit TRBD2. The trim removed 8 bases at V and 2 bases at J, leaving 6 bases unmatched. The CDR3 sequence is 15 residues long. Germline V gene data show CDR1 as SNHLY and CDR2 as FYNNEI. CDR3 protein: CASGRDSAGANVLTF. In DNA, the CDR3 is TGTGCCAGCGGGAGGGATAGTGCTGGGGCCAACGTCCTGACTTTC.

This clone was observed once. The chain links TRBV5-4 to TRBJ2-7; 10 positions match TRBD1. CDR3 length: 15 amino acids. Germline CDR1 SGHNT, CDR2 YYREEE (reference sequence). V was clipped by 0 bases and J by 6 bases; unmatched bases: 6. CDR3 loop: CASSLEPDRGREQYF. The CDR3 coding sequence is TGTGCCAGCAGCTTGGAGCCCGACAGGGGGCGCGAGCAGTACTTC.

V usage is TRBV27 and J usage is TRBJ1-5; 9 bases map to TRBD1. The CDR3 extends over 14 amino acids. The V gene end was trimmed by 5 bases and the J gene end by 10 bases; junction bases not matched to a gene: 9. The germline CDR1 and CDR2 sequences are MNHEY and SMNVEV (reference sequence). The CDR3 nucleotides read TGTGCCAGCAGTACAAAACAGGGGGCGACCCCCCAGCATTTT. Its protein product is CASSTKQGATPQHF.

V usage is TRBV4-1 and J usage is TRBJ1-1; 9 bases match TRBD1. Trimming took 4 bases from V and 1 from J; bases not matched to a gene: 1. Germline V gene sequence: CDR1 MGHRA, CDR2 YSYEKL. The CDR3 has 14 amino acids. For the CDR3, the DNA is TGCGCCAGCAGCCGGACAGGGGAGAACACTGAAGCTTTCTTT. This codes for CASSRTGENTEAFF.

V usage is TRBV11-2 and J usage is TRBJ1-1, with TRBD1 as a possible D gene (5 bases). Germline V lookup: CDR1 SGHAT, CDR2 FQNNGV. Trimming took off 5 bases at V and 2 bases at J, with 9 bases between the two ends. CDR3 length equals 13 residues. CDR3 coding DNA: TGTGCCAGCAGCGTGGGACTTAACACTGAAGCTTTCTTT. Translation: CASSVGLNTEAFF.

This clone occurred once. This rearrangement joins TRBV11-3 to TRBJ2-7; TRBD1 aligns across 10 bases. The CDR3 has 16 amino acids. V was clipped by 2 bases and J by 6 bases; unmatched bases: 10. The germline CDR1 and CDR2 sequences are SGHNT and YENEEA. CDR3 loop: CASSLRSGTGDVEQYF. The CDR3 DNA reads TGTGCCAGCAGCTTACGGTCCGGGACAGGGGATGTCGAGCAGTACTTC.

The chain uses TRBV6-5 and TRBJ1-2; the D is unclear. The CDR3 sequence is 14 residues long. From germline, CDR1 is MNHEY and CDR2 SVGAGI. With 8 bases removed from V and 6 bases from J, the gap between germline ends came to 19 bases. The CDR3 DNA reads TGTGCCAGCTCCCCCCCGGGAGGGCAAGATGGCTACACCTTC. Its translation is CASSPPGGQDGYTF.

V is TRBV28 and J is TRBJ1-2; D remains ambiguous. The V end lost 4 bases, the J end lost 5 bases, and 5 bases lay between the germline ends. CDR3 length: 11 residues. Germline CDR1 MDHEN, CDR2 SYDVKM. CDR3 amino acids: CASSYQYGYTF. The CDR3, as DNA: TGTGCCAGCAGTTATCAGTATGGCTACACCTTC.

This clone was picked up a small number of times. This chain's CDR3 is CASSLLRDRGGLEQYF. DNA for the CDR3: TGTGCCAGCAGCCTCCTCCGGGACAGGGGTGGACTCGAGCAGTACTTC. V gene TRBV5-6 combines with J gene TRBJ2-7; TRBD1 matches 10 bases. The CDR3 has 16 residues. After removal of 4 bases from V and 6 bases from J, the junction contained 13 bases not matched to a gene. Germline V CDR1 and CDR2: SGHDT, YYEEEE.

This chain uses TRBV14 with TRBJ2-6; possibly TRBD2 for D (5 bases). V dropped 1 base and J dropped 0 bases, with 13 bases sitting between them. The CDR3 spans 18 residues. Per germline, CDR1 SGHDN and CDR2 FVKESK. DNA of the CDR3: TGTGCCAGCAGCCAAGGCGGGCAGGTGATCTCTGGGGCCAACGTCCTGACTTTC. Its translation is CASSQGGQVISGANVLTF.

The V gene is TRBV29-1, the J gene TRBJ1-1, with TRBD1 as a possible D gene (5 bases). The germline CDR1 and CDR2 sequences are SQVTM and ANQGSEA. This CDR3 spans 11 amino acids. Trimming pared 6 bases from V and 6 bases from J, leaving 11 bases between. The CDR3 loop reads CSVRQFSEAFF. In nucleotides, the CDR3 is TGCAGCGTACGACAGTTCTCTGAAGCTTTCTTT.

The chain carries TRBV2 and TRBJ2-3; D is possibly TRBD2 (5 bases). V lost 6 bases, J lost 2 bases, and 6 bases lay in between. Germline lookup yields CDR1 SNHLY and CDR2 FYNNEI. This CDR3 contains 12 residues. The CDR3 spells CASRGDTDTQYF. CDR3 DNA: TGTGCCAGCAGGGGAGACACAGATACGCAGTATTTT.

This clone was seen once. The chain carries TRBV5-5 and TRBJ2-2; TRBD2 matches 7 bases. Germline CDR1 reads SGHKS; CDR2 reads YYEKEE (reference sequence). The junction had 6 bases not matched to a gene; V was cut back by 1 base and J by 6 bases. The CDR3 loop spans 15 amino acids. The CDR3 DNA is TGTGCCAGCAGCTTGAGGCAGGGAGGGGCCGGGGAGCTGTTTTTT. Translating it yields CASSLRQGGAGELFF.

The V gene is TRBV5-6, the J gene TRBJ1-2, with D perhaps matching TRBD1 (5 bases). The V and J ends lost 3 bases and 5 bases respectively, with 11 bases between them. This CDR3 is built from 13 residues. From germline, CDR1 is SGHDT and CDR2 YYEEEE. DNA for the CDR3: TGTGCCAGCAGCTCCGACAGAGTTTATGGCTACACCTTC. Amino acid sequence: CASSSDRVYGYTF.

This chain links TRBV28 with TRBJ2-3; D possibly corresponds to TRBD1 (6 bases). The CDR3 is 14 amino acids. The germline gives CDR1 MDHEN, CDR2 SYDVKM. Trimming took off 7 bases at V and 2 bases at J, with 13 bases between the two ends. The CDR3 DNA sequence: TGTGCCAGCAACCTGAGGGGGAACACAGATACGCAGTATTTT. It specifies CASNLRGNTDTQYF.

The CDR3 sequence is CASSLAGGPGNEQFF. As DNA, the CDR3 is TGTGCCAGCAGCTTGGCGGGGGGGCCAGGCAATGAGCAGTTCTTC. The rearrangement joins TRBV5-4 to TRBJ2-1; 8 bases agree with TRBD2. The length of the CDR3 is 15 residues. In germline, CDR1 is SGHNT, CDR2 YYREEE (reference sequence). V trimming: 0 bases; J trimming: 6 bases; junction bases outside the gene matches: 5.

Of note for this clone: Lacking the conserved final phenylalanine or tryptophan, this CDR3 likely reflects a read error. It is unclear where the CDR3 begins or ends on the DNA, so no DNA is shown, and the CDR3 is as TCRdb lists it. The rearrangement joins TRBV12-3 or TRBV12-4 to TRBJ2-3; the table's D call, TRBD2, has no DNA check behind it. The CDR3 totals 10 residues, both ends included. The CDR3 here is CASSASWDLV.

The rearrangement links TRBV14 to TRBJ2-3; TRBD2 aligns across 10 bases. Losses at the gene ends were 1 base for V and 1 base for J; bases not matched to a gene: 14. The CDR3 sequence is 20 residues long. Germline V gives CDR1 SGHDN, CDR2 FVKESK. In DNA form, the CDR3 reads TGTGCCAGCAGCCAAGGGGTCCTAGCGGGGGTCCCCTTGGGCACAGATACGCAGTATTTT. It codes for CASSQGVLAGVPLGTDTQYF.

The chain joins TRBV5-1 to TRBJ2-7, with 7 bases fitting TRBD2. The CDR3 runs to 14 residues. CDR1 and CDR2 (germline): SGHRS, YFSETQ. The V and J ends lost 0 bases and 3 bases, in that order; junction bases with no gene match: 3. CDR3 DNA sequence: TGCGCCAGCAGCTTGGACCCGGGAGGCTACGAGCAGTACTTC. The encoded protein is CASSLDPGGYEQYF.

The chain joins TRBV14 to TRBJ1-1; D unclear. The germline V gene has CDR1 SGHDN and CDR2 FVKESK. The CDR3 has 14 amino acids. The ends were cut back, 1 base at V and 0 bases at J, with 6 bases in the middle. CDR3 in amino acids: CASSQAQLNTEAFF. The CDR3 coding sequence is TGTGCCAGCAGCCAAGCCCAATTGAACACTGAAGCTTTCTTT.

V is TRBV19 and J is TRBJ1-2; D ambiguous. CDR1 is LNHDA and CDR2 is SQIVND in the germline V gene (reference sequence). The CDR3 is made up of 17 amino acids. Between the trimmed V and J ends, which lost 6 bases and 4 bases, there was a span of 24 bases. CDR3 loop: CASRDPGSGRGPYGYTF. The CDR3 nucleotides are TGTGCCAGTAGGGACCCGGGATCAGGCCGCGGGCCCTATGGCTACACCTTC.

The CDR3 spells CASSGLPEGEQYF. The CDR3 DNA reads TGTGCCAGCAGTGGACTACCCGAAGGGGAGCAGTACTTC. The V call is TRBV2, the J call TRBJ2-7; D is perhaps TRBD2 (5 bases). The CDR3 length is 13 residues. V lost 4 bases and J lost 7, with 14 bases in between. CDR1 and CDR2 from the germline V gene are SNHLY and FYNNEI.

This chain connects TRBV7-8 to TRBJ1-5; D call uncertain. The CDR3 has 16 amino acids. The germline V gene encodes CDR1 SGHVS and CDR2 FQNEAQ. Trimming removed 5 bases at V and 2 bases at J, with 16 bases between. In DNA form, the CDR3 reads TGTGCCAGCAGCCCGACCCCGAGGGAAGGCAATCAGCCCCAGCATTTT. Its protein product is CASSPTPREGNQPQHF. The whole variable domain, filled in from reference TRBV7-8 and TRBJ1-5, reads GAGVSQSPRYKVAKRGQDVALRCDPISGHVSLFWYQQALGQGPEFLTYFQNEAQLDKSGLPSDRFFAERPEGSVSTLKIQRTQQEDSAVYLCASSPTPREGNQPQHFGDGTRLSIL.

The rearrangement joins TRBV7-2 to TRBJ2-2, with D perhaps matching TRBD2 (6 bases). The CDR3 has 16 amino acids. CDR1 SGHTA and CDR2 FQGNSA come from the germline V gene. The germline V and J ends were trimmed by 4 bases and 0 bases, with 12 bases remaining between them. The CDR3 DNA follows: TGTGCCAGCAGCTCCTCCGGGACTGCGAACACCGGGGAGCTGTTTTTT. It codes for CASSSSGTANTGELFF.

This clone showed up just once. This sequence joins TRBV4-1 and TRBJ2-7; 10 nucleotides line up with TRBD2. J gave up 4 bases and V 0 bases, and 6 bases lay outside the gene matches. CDR3 length equals 16 residues. Germline CDR1 MGHRA, CDR2 YSYEKL. The CDR3 spells CASSQEASGRKYEQYF. The CDR3 nucleotides read TGCGCCAGCAGCCAAGAGGCTAGCGGGAGAAAATACGAGCAGTACTTC.

The chain joins TRBV5-1 to TRBJ1-2; perhaps TRBD1 as D (5 bases). Germline V gene data show CDR1 as SGHRS and CDR2 as YFSETQ. V dropped 0 bases and J dropped 6 bases, with 15 bases sitting between them. The CDR3 covers 15 residues. The CDR3 DNA reads as TGCGCCAGCAGCTTGGCTGGGGCTGGGGAGGATGGCTACACCTTC. It specifies CASSLAGAGEDGYTF.